Listed below are T cell receptor beta chains from one sample, sequenced in a study of cytomegalovirus exposure and HLA in healthy donors. The table came from immunoSEQ multiplex PCR; TCRdb's copy has only in-frame clones and leaves some out. The sample has about 140,000 clones, about 80% seen once. The material sequenced was PBMCs. The receptors originated from a man aged 40-55 years in good health and CMV-seropositive. Both conserved end residues are part of each CDR3. A D gene is named only where the DNA matches it firmly. For some rows the clone size is stated as once, few or many, or as a class when expanded; others skip it.

TRBD2	NA	TRBV2	TRBJ2-2	CASSRLASANTGELFF	TGTGCCAGCAGCAGACTAGCATCCGCGAACACCGGGGAGCTGTTTTTT
NA	NA	TRBV18	TRBJ2-6	CASSPLGALSGANVLTF	TGTGCCAGCTCACCACTGGGGGCCTTGTCAGGGGCCAACGTCCTGACTTTC
TRBD1	NA	TRBV15	TRBJ1-1	CATSRAQGDTEAFF	TGTGCCACCAGCAGAGCACAGGGGGACACTGAAGCTTTCTTT
NA	NA	TRBV10-3	TRBJ2-5	CAISESPTEKETQYF	TGTGCCATCAGTGAGTCTCCGACAGAAAAAGAGACCCAGTACTTC
NA	NA	TRBV5-4	TRBJ2-5	CASSVRNQETQYF	TGTGCCAGCAGCGTGAGGAACCAAGAGACCCAGTACTTC
NA	once	TRBV7-9	TRBJ2-2	CASSLGQGIAGELFF	TGTGCCAGCAGCTTGGGGCAGGGGATCGCCGGGGAGCTGTTTTTT
NA	NA	TRBV2	TRBJ1-5	CASSLDSRNQPQHF	TGTGCCAGCAGTCTGGACAGTAGAAATCAGCCCCAGCATTTT
NA	NA	TRBV25-1	TRBJ1-1	CASREQASTEAFF	TGTGCCAGCAGGGAACAGGCTTCCACTGAAGCTTTCTTT
TRBD2	once	TRBV6-6	TRBJ2-7	CASSHGTSGVPYEQYF	TGTGCCAGCAGCCACGGGACTAGCGGAGTCCCCTACGAGCAGTACTTC
TRBD2	NA	TRBV7-9	TRBJ2-1	CASSIFLTSGSYNEQFF	TGTGCCAGCAGCATCTTCCTTACTAGCGGGAGCTACAATGAGCAGTTCTTC
NA	NA	TRBV13	TRBJ2-7	CASSPGGRGSYEQYF	TGTGCCAGCAGCCCCGGAGGGAGAGGGTCCTACGAGCAGTACTTC
NA	once	TRBV19	TRBJ1-2	CASSIPGVNYGYTF	TGTGCCAGTAGTATCCCCGGGGTAAACTATGGCTACACCTTC